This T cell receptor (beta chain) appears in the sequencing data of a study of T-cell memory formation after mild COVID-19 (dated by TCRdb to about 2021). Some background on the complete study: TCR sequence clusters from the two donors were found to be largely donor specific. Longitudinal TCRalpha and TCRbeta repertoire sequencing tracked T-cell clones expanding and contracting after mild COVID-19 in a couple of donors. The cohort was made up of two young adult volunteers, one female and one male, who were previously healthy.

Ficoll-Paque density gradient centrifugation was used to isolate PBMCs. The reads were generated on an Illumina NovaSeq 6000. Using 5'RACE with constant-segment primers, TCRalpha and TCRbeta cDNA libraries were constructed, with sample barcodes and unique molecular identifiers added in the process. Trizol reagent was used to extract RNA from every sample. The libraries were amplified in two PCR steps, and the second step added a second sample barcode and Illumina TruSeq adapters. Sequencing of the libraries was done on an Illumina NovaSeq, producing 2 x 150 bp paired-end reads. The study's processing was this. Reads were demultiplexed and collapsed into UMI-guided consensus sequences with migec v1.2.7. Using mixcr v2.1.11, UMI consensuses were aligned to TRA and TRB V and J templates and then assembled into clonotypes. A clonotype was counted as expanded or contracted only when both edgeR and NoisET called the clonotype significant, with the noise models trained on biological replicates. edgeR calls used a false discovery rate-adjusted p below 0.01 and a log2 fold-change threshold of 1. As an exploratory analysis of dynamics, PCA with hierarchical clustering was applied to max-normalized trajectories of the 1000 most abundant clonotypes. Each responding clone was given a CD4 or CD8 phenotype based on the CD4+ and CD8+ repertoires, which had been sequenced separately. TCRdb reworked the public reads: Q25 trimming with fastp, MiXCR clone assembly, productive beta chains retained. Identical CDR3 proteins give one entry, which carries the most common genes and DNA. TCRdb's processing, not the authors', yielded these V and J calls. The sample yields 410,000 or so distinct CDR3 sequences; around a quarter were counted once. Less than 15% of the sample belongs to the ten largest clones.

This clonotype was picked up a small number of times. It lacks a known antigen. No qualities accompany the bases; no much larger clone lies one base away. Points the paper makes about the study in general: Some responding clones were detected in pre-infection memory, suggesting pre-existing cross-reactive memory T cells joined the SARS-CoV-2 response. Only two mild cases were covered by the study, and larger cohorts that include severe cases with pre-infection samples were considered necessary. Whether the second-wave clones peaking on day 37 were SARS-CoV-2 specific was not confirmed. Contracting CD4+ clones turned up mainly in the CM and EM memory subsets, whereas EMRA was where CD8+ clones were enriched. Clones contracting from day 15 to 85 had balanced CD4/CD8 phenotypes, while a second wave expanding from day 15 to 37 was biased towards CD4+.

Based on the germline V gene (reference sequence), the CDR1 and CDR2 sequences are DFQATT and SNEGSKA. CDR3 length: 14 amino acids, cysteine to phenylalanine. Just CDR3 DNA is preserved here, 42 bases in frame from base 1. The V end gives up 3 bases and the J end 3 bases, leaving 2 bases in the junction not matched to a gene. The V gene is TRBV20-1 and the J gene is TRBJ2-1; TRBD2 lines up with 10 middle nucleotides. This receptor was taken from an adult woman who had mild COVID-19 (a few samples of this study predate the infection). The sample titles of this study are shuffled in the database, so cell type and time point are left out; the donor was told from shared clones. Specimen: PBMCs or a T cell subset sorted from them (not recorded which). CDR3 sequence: CSARLAGDYNEQFF. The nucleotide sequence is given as TGCAGTGCTAGGCTAGCGGGAGACTACAATGAGCAGTTCTTC.